These 5 T cell receptor beta chains originate from one sample sequenced in a study of blood T cell repertoires in COVID-19. The method was immunoSEQ multiplex PCR; TCRdb's version includes in-frame clones alone and lacks a portion of them. Here the sample spans a few hundred thousand clones, 85% to 90% being singletons. Sequencing used PBMCs or T cells enriched from blood (not recorded which). The source is a man aged 25 to 40 who had been exposed to COVID-19.

V is TRBV3-1 (or the pseudogene TRBV3-2) and J is TRBJ2-1, with TRBD2 identical over 8 bases. CDR3 length equals 15 residues. Trimming took 4 bases from V and 4 from J; bases not matched to a gene: 6. The germline gives CDR1 LGHDT, CDR2 YNNKEL (reference sequence). CDR3 sequence: CASSLTGGGYNEQFF. The CDR3 nucleotides read TGTGCCAGCAGCCTAACCGGGGGGGGATACAATGAGCAGTTCTTC.

The chain is built from TRBV30 and TRBJ1-4; D remains ambiguous. Germline V gene data show CDR1 as GTSNPN and CDR2 as SVGIG (reference sequence). This CDR3 spans 13 amino acids. With 2 bases removed from V and 8 bases from J, the gap between germline ends came to 12 bases. CDR3 bases: TGTGCCTGGAGTCGGGCGGGTTCCGAAAAACTGTTTTTT. It translates to CAWSRAGSEKLFF.

V usage is TRBV5-1 and J usage is TRBJ1-1, with 8 bases matching TRBD1. The CDR3 has 18 amino acids. V dropped 0 bases and J dropped 1; count of bases not matched to a gene: 11. Germline V CDR1 and CDR2: SGHRS, YFSETQ. The CDR3, as DNA: TGCGCCAGCAGCTTGGATCGGCGCAGGGGGCATTGGAACACTGAAGCTTTCTTT. It codes for CASSLDRRRGHWNTEAFF.

This chain uses TRBV10-3 with TRBJ2-1, with a tentative D call TRBD1 (6 bases). Deletions cut 5 bases from V and 2 bases from J, with 13 bases between. CDR1 is ENHRY, CDR2 SYGVKD, per germline. The CDR3 is 15 amino acids. The CDR3 here is CAISSDRNTYNEQFF. CDR3 nucleotides: TGTGCCATCAGTTCTGACAGGAATACCTACAATGAGCAGTTCTTC.

This chain joins TRBV9 and TRBJ1-2; 7 bases are a match to TRBD1. This CDR3 spans 15 amino acids. The germline gives CDR1 SGDLS, CDR2 YYNGEE. V gave up 4 bases and J gave up 2 bases; unmatched junction bases: 8. CDR3 sequence (DNA): TGTGCCAGCAGCTTCACGACAGGGTTAAACTATGGCTACACCTTC. Translating it yields CASSFTTGLNYGYTF.